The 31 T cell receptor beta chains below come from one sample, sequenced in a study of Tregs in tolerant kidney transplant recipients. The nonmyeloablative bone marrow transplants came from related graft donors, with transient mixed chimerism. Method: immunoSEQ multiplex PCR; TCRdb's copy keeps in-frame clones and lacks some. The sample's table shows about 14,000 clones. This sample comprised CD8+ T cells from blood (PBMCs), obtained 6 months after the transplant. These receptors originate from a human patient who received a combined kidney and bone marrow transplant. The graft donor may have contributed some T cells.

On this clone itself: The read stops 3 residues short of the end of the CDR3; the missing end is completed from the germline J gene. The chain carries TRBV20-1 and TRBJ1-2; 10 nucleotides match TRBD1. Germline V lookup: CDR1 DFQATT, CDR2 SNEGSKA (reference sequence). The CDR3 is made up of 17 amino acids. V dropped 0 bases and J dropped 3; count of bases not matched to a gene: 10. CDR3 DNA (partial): TGCAGTGCTAGAGAGCCCCAAATAGACAGGGGGCACTATGGC. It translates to CSAREPQIDRGHYG. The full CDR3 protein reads CSAREPQIDRGHYGYTF.

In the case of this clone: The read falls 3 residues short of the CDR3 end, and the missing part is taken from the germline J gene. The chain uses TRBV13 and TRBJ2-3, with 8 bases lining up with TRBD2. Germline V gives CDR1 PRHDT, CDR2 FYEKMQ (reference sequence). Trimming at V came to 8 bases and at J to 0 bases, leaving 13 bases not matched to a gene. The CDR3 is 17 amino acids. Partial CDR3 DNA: TGTGCCAGCTTACCCTCCGGGACTAGGGGGAGCACAGATACG. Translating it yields CASLPSGTRGSTDT. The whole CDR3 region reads CASLPSGTRGSTDTQYF.

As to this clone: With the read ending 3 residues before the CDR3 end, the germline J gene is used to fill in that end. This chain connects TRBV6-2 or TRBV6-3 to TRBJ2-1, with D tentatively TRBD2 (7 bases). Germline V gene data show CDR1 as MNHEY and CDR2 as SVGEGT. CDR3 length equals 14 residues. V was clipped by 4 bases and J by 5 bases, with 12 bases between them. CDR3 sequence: CASSFPGGHNEQFF. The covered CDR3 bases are TGTGCCAGCAGTTTCCCGGGGGGCCACAATGAG.

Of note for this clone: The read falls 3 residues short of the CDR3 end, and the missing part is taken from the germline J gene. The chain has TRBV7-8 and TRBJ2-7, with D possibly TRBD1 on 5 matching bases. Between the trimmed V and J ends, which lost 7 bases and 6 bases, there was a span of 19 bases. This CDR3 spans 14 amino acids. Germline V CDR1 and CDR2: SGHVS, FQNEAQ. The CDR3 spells CASTTFSARVEQYF. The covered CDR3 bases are TGTGCCAGCACCACCTTTTCTGCCAGGGTCGAG.

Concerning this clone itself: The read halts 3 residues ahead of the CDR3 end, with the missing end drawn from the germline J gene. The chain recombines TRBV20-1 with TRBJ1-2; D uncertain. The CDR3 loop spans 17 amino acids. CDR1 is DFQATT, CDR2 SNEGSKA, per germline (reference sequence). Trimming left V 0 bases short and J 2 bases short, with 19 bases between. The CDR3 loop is CSARDYTKASRNYGYTF. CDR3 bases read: TGCAGTGCTAGAGATTATACCAAGGCTTCCCGAAACTATGGC.

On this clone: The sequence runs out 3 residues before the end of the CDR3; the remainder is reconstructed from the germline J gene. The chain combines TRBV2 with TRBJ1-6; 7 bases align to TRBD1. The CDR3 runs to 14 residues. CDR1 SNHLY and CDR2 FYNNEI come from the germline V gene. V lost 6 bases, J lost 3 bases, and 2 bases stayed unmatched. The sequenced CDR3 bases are TGTGCCAGCAGCCGACAGGGCTATAATTCACCC. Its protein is CASSRQGYNSP. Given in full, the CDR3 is CASSRQGYNSPLHF.

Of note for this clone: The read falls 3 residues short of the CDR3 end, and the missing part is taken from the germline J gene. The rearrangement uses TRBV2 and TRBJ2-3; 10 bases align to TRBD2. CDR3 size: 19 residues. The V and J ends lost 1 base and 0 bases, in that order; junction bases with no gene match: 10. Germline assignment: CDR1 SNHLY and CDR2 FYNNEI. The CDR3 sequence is CASSEGESGGEYSTDTQYF. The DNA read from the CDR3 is TGTGCCAGCAGTGAAGGTGAAAGCGGGGGGGAATATAGCACAGATACG.

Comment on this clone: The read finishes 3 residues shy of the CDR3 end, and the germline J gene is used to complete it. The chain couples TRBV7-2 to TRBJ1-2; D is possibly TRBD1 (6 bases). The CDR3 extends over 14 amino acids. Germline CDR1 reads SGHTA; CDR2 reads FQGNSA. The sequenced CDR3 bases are TGTGCCAGCAGCGAAGGGGGAGCCCCCTACGAC. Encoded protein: CASSEGGAPYD. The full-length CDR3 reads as CASSEGGAPYDYTF.

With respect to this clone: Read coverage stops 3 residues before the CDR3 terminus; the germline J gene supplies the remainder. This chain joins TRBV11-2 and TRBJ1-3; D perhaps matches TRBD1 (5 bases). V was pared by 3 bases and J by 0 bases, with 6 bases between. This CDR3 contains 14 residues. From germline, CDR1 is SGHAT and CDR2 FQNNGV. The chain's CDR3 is CASSFGASGNTIYF. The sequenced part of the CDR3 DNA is TGTGCCAGCAGCTTTGGGGCCTCTGGAAACACC.

CDR3 protein: CASSYSFGGDEQYF. The part of the CDR3 DNA that was read is TGTGCCAGCAGTTACTCGTTTGGGGGCGACGAG. The chain is built from TRBV6-2 or TRBV6-3 and TRBJ2-7, with D perhaps TRBD1 (6 bases). Sequencing ends 3 residues short of the CDR3 end; the germline J gene provides the rest. Germline CDR1 and CDR2: MNHEY and SVGEGT. Trimming took 0 bases from V and 5 from J, leaving 11 bases between them. The CDR3 extends over 14 amino acids.

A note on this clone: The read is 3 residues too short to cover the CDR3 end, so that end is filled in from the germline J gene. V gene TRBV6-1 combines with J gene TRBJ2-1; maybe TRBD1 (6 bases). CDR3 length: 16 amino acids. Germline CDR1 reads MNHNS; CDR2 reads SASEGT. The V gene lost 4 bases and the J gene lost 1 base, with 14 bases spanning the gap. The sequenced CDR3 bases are TGTGCCAGCAGTGGGGGGCGGACCCTATCCTACAATGAG. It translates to CASSGGRTLSYNE. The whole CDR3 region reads CASSGGRTLSYNEQFF.

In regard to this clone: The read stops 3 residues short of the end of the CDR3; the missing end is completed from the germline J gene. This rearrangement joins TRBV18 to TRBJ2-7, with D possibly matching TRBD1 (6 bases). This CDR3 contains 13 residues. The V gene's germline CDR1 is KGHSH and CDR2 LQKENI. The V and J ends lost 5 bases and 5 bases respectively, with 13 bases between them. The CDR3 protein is CASSSTGKHEQYF. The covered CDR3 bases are TGTGCCAGCTCATCTACAGGGAAGCACGAG.

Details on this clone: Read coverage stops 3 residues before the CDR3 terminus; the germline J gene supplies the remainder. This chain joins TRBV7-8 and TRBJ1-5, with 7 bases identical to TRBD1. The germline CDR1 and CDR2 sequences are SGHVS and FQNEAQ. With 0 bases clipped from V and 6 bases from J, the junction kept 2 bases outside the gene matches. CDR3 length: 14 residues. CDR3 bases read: TGTGCCAGCAGCTTAGCAGGGGGCGGTCAGCCC. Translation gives CASSLAGGGQP. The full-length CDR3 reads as CASSLAGGGQPQHF.

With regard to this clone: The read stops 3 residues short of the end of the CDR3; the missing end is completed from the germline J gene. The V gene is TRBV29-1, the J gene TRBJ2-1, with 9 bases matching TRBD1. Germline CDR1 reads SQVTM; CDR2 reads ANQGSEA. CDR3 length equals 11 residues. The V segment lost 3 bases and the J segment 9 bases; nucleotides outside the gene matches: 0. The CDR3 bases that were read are TGCAGCGTTGAGGGACAGGGTGAG. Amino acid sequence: CSVEGQGE. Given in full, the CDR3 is CSVEGQGEQFF.

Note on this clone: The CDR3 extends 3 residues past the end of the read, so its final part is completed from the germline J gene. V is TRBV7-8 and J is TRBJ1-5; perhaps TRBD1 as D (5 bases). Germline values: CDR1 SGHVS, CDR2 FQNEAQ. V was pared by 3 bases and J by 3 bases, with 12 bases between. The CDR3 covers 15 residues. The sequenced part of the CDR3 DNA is TGTGCCAGCAGCTTTGGCGGGGCTAACAATCAGCCC. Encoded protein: CASSFGGANNQP. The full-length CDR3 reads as CASSFGGANNQPQHF.

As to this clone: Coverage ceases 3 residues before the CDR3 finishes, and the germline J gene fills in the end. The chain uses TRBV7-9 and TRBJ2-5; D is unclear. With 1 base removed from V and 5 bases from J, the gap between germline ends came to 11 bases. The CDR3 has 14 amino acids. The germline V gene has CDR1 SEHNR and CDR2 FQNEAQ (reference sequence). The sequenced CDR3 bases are TGTGCCAGCAGCTTAGATCCGCAGAAGGAGACC. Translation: CASSLDPQKET. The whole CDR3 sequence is CASSLDPQKETQYF.

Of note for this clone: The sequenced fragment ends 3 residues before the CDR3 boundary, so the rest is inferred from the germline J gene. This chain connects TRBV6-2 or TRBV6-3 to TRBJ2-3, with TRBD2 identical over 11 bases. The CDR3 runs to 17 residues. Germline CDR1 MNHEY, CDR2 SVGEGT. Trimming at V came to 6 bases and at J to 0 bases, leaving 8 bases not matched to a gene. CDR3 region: CASSYHSGRESTDTQYF. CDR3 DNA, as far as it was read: TGTGCCAGCAGCTACCATAGCGGGAGGGAAAGCACAGATACG.

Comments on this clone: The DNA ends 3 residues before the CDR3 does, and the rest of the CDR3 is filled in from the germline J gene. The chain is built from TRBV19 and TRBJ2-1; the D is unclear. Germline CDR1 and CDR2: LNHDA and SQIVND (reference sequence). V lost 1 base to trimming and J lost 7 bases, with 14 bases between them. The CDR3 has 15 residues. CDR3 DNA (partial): TGTGCCAGTAGTATAGGTCCCCACTACTCAAATGAG. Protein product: CASSIGPHYSNE. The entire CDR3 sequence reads CASSIGPHYSNEQFF.

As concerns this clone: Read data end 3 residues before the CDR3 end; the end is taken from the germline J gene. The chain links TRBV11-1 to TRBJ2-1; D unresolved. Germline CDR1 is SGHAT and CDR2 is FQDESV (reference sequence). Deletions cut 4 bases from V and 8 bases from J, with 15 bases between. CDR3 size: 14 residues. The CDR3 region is CASSSGSRLHEQFF. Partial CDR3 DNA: TGTGCCAGCAGCTCAGGTAGTCGTCTCCATGAG.

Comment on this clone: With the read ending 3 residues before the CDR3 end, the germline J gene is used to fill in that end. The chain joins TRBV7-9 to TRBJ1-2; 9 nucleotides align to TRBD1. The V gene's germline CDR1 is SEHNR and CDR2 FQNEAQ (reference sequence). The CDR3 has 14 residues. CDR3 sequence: CASSPRDREKTYTF. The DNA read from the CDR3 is TGTGCCAGCAGCCCGAGGGACAGGGAGAAGACC. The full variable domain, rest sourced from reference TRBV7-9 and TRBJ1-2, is DTGVSQNPRHKITKRGQNVTFRCDPISEHNRLYWYRQTLGQGPEFLTYFQNEAQLEKSRLLSDRFSAERPKGSFSTLEIQRTEQGDSAMYLCASSPRDREKTYTFGSGTRLTVV.

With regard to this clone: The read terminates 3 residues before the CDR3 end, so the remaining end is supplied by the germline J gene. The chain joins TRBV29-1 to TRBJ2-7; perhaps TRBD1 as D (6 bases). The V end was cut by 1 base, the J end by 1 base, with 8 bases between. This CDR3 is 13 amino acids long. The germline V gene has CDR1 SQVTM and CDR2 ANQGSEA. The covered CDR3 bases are TGCAGCGTTGAAGGAGGACAGTCCTACGAG. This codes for CSVEGGQSYE. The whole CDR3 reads CSVEGGQSYEQYF.

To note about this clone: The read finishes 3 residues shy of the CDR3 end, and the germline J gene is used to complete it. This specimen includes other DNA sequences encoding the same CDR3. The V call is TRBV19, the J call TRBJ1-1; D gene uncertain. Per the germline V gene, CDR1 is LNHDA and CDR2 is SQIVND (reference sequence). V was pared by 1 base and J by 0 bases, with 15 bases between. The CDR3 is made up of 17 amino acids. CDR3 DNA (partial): TGTGCCAGTAGTATAGGCGACACCACCCACATGAACACTGAA. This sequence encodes CASSIGDTTHMNTE. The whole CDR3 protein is CASSIGDTTHMNTEAFF. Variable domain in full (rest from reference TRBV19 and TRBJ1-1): DGGITQSPKYLFRKEGQNVTLSCEQNLNHDAMYWYRQDPGQGLRLIYYSQIVNDFQKGDIAEGYSVSREKKESFPLTVTSAQKNPTAFYLCASSIGDTTHMNTEAFFGQGTRLTVV.

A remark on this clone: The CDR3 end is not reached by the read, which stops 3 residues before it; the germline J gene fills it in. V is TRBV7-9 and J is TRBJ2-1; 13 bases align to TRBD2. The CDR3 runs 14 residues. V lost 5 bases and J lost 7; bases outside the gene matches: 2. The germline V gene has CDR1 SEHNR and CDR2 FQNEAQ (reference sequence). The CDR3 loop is CASSQTSGRNEQFF. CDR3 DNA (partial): TGTGCCAGCAGCCAGACTAGCGGGAGGAATGAG.

CDR3 bases read: TGTGCCAGCAGTCTACTAGCGCCTAGGAGCTCCTACGAG. It is translated as CASSLLAPRSSYE. The whole CDR3 sequence reads CASSLLAPRSSYEQYF. The genes are TRBV3-1 (or the pseudogene TRBV3-2) and TRBJ2-7; TRBD2 matches at 7 bases. The read finishes 3 residues shy of the CDR3 end, and the germline J gene is used to complete it. CDR1 LGHDT and CDR2 YNNKEL come from the germline V gene (reference sequence). The CDR3 is 16 amino acids. V shed 6 bases, J shed 0 bases, and the junction held 11 bases outside the gene matches.

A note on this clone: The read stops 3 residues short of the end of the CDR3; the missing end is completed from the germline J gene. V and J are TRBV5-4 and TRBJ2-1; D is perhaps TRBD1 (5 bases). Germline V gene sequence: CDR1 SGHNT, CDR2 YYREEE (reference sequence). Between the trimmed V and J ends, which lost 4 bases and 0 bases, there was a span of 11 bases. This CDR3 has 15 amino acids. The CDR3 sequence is CASSAQASSYNEQFF. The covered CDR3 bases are TGTGCCAGCAGCGCACAGGCGAGCTCCTACAATGAG.

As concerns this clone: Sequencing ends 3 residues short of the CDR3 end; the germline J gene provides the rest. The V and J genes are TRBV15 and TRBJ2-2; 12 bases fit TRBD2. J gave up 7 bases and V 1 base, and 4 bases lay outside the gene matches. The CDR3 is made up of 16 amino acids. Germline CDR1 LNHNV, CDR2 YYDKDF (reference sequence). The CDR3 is CATSRGLTSGGGELFF. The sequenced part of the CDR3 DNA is TGTGCCACCAGCAGAGGGCTGACTAGCGGGGGCGGGGAG.

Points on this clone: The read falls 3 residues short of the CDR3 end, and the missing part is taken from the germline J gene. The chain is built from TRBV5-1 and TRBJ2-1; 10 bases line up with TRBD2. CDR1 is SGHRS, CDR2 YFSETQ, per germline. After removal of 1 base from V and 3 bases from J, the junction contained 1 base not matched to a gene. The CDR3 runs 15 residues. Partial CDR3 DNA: TGCGCCAGCAGCTTGAGCGGGGGGGACTACAATGAG. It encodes CASSLSGGDYNE. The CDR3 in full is CASSLSGGDYNEQFF.

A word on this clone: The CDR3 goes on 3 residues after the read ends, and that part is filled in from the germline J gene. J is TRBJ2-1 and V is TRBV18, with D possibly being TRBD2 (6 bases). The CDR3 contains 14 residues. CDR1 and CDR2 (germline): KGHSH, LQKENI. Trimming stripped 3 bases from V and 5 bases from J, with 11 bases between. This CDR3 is CASSPSGVDNEQFF. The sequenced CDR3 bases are TGTGCCAGCTCACCGTCGGGGGTAGACAATGAG.

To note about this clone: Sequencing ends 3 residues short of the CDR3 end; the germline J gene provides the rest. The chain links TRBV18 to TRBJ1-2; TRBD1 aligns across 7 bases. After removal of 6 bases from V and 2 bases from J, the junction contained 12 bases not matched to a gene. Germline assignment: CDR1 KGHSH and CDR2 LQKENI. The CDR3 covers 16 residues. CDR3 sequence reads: CASSPQTGEGNYGYTF. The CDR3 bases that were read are TGTGCCAGCTCTCCTCAAACAGGGGAGGGAAACTATGGC.

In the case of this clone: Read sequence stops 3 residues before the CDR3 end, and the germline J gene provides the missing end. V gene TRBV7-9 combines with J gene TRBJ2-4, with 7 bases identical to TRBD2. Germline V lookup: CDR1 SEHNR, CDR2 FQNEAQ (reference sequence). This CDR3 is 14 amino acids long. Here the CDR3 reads CASSSGGVDYGQYF. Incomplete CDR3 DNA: TGTGCCAGCAGCTCGGGAGGTGTTGACTATGGT.

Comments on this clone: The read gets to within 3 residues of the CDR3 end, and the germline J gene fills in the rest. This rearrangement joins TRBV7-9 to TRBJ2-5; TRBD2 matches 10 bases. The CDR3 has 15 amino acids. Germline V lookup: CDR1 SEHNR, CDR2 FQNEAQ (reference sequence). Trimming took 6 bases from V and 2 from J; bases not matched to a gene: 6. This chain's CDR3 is CASSYSGGKQETQYF. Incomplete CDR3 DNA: TGTGCCAGCAGTTATAGCGGGGGGAAACAAGAGACC.